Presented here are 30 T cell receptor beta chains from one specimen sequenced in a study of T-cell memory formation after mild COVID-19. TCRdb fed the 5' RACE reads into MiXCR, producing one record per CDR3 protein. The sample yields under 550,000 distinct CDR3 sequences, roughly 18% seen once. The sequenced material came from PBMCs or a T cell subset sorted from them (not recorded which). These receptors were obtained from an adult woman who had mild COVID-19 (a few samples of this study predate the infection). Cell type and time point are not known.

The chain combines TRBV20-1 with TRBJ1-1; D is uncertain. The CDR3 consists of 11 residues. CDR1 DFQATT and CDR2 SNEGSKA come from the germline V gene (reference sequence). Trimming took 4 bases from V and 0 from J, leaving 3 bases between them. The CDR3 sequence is CSAKLNTEAFF. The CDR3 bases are TGCAGTGCTAAACTGAACACTGAAGCTTTCTTT.

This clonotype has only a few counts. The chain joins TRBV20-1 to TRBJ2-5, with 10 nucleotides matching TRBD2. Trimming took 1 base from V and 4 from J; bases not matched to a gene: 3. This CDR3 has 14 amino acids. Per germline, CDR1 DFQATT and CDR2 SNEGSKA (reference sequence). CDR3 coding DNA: TGCAGTGCTAGAGTGGGACTAGCGCTAGAGACCCAGTACTTC. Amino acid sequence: CSARVGLALETQYF.

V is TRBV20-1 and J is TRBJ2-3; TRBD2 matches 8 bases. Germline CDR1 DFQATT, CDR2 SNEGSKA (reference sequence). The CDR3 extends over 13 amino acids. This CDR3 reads CSLGRGPTDTQYF. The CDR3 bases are TGCAGCCTCGGGAGGGGACCCACAGATACGCAGTATTTT.

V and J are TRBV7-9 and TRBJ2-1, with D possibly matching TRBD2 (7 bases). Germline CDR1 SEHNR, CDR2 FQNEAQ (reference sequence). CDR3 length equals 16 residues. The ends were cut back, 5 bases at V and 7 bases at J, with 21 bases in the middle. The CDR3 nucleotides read TGTGCCAGCAGCCAACGTTCGGGGGGCGGTACAAATGAGCAGTTCTTC. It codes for CASSQRSGGGTNEQFF.

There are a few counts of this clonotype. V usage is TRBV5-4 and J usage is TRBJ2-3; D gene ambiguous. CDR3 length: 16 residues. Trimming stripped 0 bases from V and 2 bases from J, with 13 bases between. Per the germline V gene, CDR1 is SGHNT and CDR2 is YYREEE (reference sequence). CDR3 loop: CASSLDPSRPTDTQYF. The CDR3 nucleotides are TGTGCCAGCAGCTTGGACCCTTCACGCCCCACAGATACGCAGTATTTT.

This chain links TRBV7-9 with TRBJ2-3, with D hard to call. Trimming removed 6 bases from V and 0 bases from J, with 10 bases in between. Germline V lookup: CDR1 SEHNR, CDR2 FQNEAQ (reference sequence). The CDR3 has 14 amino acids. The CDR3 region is CASRRSASTDTQYF. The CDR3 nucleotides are TGTGCCAGCAGGCGGTCCGCTAGCACAGATACGCAGTATTTT. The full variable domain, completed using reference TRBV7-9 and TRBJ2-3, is DTGVSQNPRHKITKRGQNVTFRCDPISEHNRLYWYRQTLGQGPEFLTYFQNEAQLEKSRLLSDRFSAERPKGSFSTLEIQRTEQGDSAMYLCASRRSASTDTQYFGPGTRLTVL.

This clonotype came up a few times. The CDR3 sequence: CASNSLPRQGRYNEQFF. The CDR3 DNA reads TGTGCCAGCAACTCCCTCCCCCGACAGGGACGTTACAATGAGCAGTTCTTC. The chain has TRBV5-5 and TRBJ2-1, with 7 bases lining up with TRBD1. Germline V gives CDR1 SGHKS, CDR2 YYEKEE (reference sequence). CDR3 length: 17 residues. V shed 6 bases, J shed 4 bases, and the junction held 16 bases outside the gene matches.

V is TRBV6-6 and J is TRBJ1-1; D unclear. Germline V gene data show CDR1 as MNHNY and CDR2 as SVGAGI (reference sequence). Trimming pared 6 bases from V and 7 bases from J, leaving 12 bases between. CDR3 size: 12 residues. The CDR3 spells CASRLSDGEAFF. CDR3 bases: TGTGCCAGCAGACTATCCGACGGTGAAGCTTTCTTT.

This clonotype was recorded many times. For the CDR3, the DNA is TGCGCCAGCAGCCACCTACGGGAGACCCAGTACTTC. Its protein is CASSHLRETQYF. The V and J genes are TRBV5-1 and TRBJ2-5; D gene unclear. The CDR3 extends over 12 amino acids. Germline CDR1 reads SGHRS; CDR2 reads YFSETQ. Trimming shortened V by 4 bases and J by 5 bases, and 9 bases separated the two germline ends.

The CDR3: CASSQSVAQPGRYF. The CDR3 bases are TGTGCCAGCAGCCAATCGGTCGCTCAGCCCGGGCGGTACTTC. The chain links TRBV16 to TRBJ2-7; no definite D call. V lost 0 bases to trimming and J lost 12 bases, with 18 bases between them. This CDR3 region has 14 residues. CDR1 and CDR2 (germline): KGHSY, FQNENV. The complete variable domain, with remaining parts taken from reference TRBV16 and TRBJ2-7, reads GEEVAQTPKHLVRGEGQKAKLYCAPIKGHSYVFWYQQVLKNEFKFLISFQNENVFDETGMPKERFSAKCLPNSPCSLEIQATKLEDSAVYFCASSQSVAQPGRYFGPGTRLTVT.

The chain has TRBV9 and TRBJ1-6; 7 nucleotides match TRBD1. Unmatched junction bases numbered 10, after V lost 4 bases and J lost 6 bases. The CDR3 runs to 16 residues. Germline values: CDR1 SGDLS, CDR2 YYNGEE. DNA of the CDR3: TGTGCCAGCAGCCCTAGGGCACAGGGGATTAATTCACCCCTCCACTTT. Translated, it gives CASSPRAQGINSPLHF.

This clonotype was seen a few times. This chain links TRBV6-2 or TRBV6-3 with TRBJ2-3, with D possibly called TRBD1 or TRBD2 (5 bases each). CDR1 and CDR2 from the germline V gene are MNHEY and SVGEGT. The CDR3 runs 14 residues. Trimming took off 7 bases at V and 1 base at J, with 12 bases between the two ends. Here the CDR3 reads CASTSGPRTDTQYF. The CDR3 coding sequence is TGTGCCAGCACCTCGGGACCCCGCACAGATACGCAGTATTTT.

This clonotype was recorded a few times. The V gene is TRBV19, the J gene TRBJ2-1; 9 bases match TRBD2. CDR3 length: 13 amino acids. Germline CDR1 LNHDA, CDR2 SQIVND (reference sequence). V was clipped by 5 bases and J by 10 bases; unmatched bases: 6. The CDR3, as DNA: TGTGCCAGTAGTTTACTAGCGGGTCGGGAGCAGTTCTTC. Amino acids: CASSLLAGREQFF.

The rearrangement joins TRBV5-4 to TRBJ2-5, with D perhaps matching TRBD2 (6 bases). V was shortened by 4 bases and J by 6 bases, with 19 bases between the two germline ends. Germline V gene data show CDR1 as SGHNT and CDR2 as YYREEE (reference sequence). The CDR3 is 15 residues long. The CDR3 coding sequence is TGTGCCAGCAGCGTCCCCTCAAACGGGAGTAAGACCCAGTACTTC. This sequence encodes CASSVPSNGSKTQYF.

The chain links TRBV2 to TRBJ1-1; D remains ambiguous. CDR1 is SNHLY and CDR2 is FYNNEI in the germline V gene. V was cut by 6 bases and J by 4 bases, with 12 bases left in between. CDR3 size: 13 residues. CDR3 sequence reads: CASRPSGSTEAFF. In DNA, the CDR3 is TGTGCCAGCAGGCCTAGCGGGAGCACTGAAGCTTTCTTT. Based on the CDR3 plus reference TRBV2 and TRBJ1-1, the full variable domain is EPEVTQTPSHQVTQMGQEVILRCVPISNHLYFYWYRQILGQKVEFLVSFYNNEISEKSEIFDDQFSVERPDGSNFTLKIRSTKLEDSAMYFCASRPSGSTEAFFGQGTRLTVV.

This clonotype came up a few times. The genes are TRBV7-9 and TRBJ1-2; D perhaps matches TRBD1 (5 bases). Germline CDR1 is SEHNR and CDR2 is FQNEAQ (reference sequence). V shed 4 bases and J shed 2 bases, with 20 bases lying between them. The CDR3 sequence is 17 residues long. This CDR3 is CASSSGGFGGKNYGYTF. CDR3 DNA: TGTGCCAGCAGCTCCGGAGGATTCGGGGGGAAGAACTATGGCTACACCTTC. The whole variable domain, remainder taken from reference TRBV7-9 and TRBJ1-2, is DTGVSQNPRHKITKRGQNVTFRCDPISEHNRLYWYRQTLGQGPEFLTYFQNEAQLEKSRLLSDRFSAERPKGSFSTLEIQRTEQGDSAMYLCASSSGGFGGKNYGYTFGSGTRLTVV.

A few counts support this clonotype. DNA of the CDR3: TGTGCCAGCAGTTACGATCTCCAGGGGACCCTCTACGAGCAGTACTTC. It specifies CASSYDLQGTLYEQYF. The genes are TRBV6-5 and TRBJ2-7, with D maybe TRBD1 (6 bases). The CDR3 covers 16 residues. The germline V gene encodes CDR1 MNHEY and CDR2 SVGAGI. The V end lost 2 bases, the J end lost 3 bases, and 17 bases lay between the germline ends.

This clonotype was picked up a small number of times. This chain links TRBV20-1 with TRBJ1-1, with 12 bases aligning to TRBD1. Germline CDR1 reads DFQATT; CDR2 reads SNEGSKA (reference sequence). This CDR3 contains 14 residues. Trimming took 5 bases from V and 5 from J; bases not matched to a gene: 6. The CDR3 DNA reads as TGCAGTGCTGGAAGGGACAGGGGGCTTACTGAAGCTTTCTTT. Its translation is CSAGRDRGLTEAFF.

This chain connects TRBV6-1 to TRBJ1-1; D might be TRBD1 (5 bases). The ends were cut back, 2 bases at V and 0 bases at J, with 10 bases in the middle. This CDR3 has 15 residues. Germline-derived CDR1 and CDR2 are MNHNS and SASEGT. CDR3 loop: CASSEPGDLNTEAFF. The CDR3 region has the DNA TGTGCCAGCAGTGAACCTGGGGACCTGAACACTGAAGCTTTCTTT.

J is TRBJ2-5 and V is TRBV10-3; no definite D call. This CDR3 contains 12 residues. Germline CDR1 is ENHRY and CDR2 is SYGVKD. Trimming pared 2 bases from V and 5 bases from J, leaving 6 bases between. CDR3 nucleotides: TGTGCCATCAGTGAGAGGGCCGAGACCCAGTACTTC. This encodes CAISERAETQYF.

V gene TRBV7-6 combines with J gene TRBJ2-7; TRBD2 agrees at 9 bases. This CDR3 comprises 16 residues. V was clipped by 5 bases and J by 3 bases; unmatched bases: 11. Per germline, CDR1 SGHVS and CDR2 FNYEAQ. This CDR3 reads CASSPRTSEYLYEQYF. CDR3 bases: TGTGCCAGCAGCCCCCGGACTAGCGAATACCTCTACGAGCAGTACTTC.

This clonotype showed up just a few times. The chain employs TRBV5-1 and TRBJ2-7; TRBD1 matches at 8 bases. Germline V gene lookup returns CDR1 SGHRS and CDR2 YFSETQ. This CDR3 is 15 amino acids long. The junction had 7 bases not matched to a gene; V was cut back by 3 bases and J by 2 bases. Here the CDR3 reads CASSSRDRLAYEQYF. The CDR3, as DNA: TGCGCCAGCAGCTCCCGGGACAGGCTAGCCTACGAGCAGTACTTC.

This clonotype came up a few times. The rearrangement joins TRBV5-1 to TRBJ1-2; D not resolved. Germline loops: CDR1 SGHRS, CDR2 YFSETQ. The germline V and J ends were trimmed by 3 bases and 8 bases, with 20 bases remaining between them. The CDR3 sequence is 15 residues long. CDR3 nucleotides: TGCGCCAGCAGCTCCGAGACGGGGTCTTCTAGAGGCTACACCTTC. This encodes CASSSETGSSRGYTF.

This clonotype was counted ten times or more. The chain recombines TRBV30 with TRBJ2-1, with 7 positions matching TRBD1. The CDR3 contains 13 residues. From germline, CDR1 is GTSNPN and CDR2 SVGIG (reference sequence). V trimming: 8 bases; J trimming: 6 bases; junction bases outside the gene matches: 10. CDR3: CALDRASLNEQFF. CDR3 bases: TGTGCCCTTGACAGGGCGAGTCTCAATGAGCAGTTCTTC.

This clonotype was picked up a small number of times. The CDR3 here is CASSLGRVGHNEQFF. The CDR3 nucleotides read TGTGCCAGCAGCTTAGGGCGGGTGGGACACAATGAGCAGTTCTTC. The V and J genes are TRBV7-6 and TRBJ2-1, with D tentatively TRBD1 or TRBD2 (5 bases each). The germline V and J ends were trimmed by 1 base and 5 bases, with 12 bases remaining between them. Germline CDR1 reads SGHVS; CDR2 reads FNYEAQ. CDR3 length equals 15 residues.

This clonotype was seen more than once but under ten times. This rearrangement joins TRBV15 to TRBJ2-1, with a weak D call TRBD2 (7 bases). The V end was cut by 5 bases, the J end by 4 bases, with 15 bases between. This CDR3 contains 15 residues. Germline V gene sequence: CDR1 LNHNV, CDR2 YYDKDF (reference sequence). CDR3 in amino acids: CATSSRGAGYNEQFF. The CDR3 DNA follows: TGTGCCACCAGCTCCCGGGGGGCGGGGTACAATGAGCAGTTCTTC.

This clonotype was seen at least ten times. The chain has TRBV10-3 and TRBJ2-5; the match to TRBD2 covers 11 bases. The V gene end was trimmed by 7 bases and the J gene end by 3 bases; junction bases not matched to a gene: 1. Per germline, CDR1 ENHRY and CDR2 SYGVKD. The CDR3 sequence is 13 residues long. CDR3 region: CAITGLAEETQYF. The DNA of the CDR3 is TGTGCCATCACGGGACTAGCGGAAGAGACCCAGTACTTC.

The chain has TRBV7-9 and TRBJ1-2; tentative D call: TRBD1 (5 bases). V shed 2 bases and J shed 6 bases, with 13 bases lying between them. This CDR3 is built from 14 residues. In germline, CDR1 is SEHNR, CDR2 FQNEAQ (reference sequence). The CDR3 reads CASSLSSGWDGYTF. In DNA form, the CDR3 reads TGTGCCAGCAGCTTATCGTCAGGGTGGGATGGCTACACCTTC.

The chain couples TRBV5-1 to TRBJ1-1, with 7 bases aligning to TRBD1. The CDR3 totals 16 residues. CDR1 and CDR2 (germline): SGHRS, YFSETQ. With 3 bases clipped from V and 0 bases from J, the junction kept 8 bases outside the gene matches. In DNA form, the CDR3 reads TGCGCCAGCAGCTCCGGGGGGACAGTCATGAACACTGAAGCTTTCTTT. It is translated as CASSSGGTVMNTEAFF.

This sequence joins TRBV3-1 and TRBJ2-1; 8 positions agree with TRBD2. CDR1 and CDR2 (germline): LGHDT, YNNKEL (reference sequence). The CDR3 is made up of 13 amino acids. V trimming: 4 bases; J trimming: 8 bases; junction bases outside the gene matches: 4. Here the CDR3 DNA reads TGTGCCAGCAGCCCCAGCGGGGGAGATGAGCAGTTCTTC. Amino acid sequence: CASSPSGGDEQFF.